This TCR beta chain was profiled in a study of response to subunit inactivated influenza vaccine. The germline V gene encodes CDR1 DFQATT and CDR2 SNEGSKA (reference sequence). Trimming cost V 7 bases and J 2 bases; bases outside gene matches: 8. The CDR3 has 13 residues. From the RT-PCR reads, TCRdb called clonotypes with MiXCR, one entry per CDR3 protein. The table includes about 540,000 distinct CDR3 sequences, around 21% detected once. These data also formed part of another study, on T cells expressing NK-cell markers. Per that paper: The cDNA for TCR beta came from 5'RACE template switching with UMIs. There were seven HCMV-seropositive donors and one seronegative donor among the eight sequenced. A range of roughly 1.0-8% of CD8+ T cells consisted of dominant NKG2C+ clonotypes in a handful of donors.

Source: CD4+ T cells sorted from PBMCs, taken 11 to 12 days after vaccination. This chain joins TRBV20-1 and TRBJ2-7; TRBD2 aligns across 7 bases. The sequence was collected from a man in his fifties or sixties who received an inactivated influenza vaccine. The CDR3 nucleotides are TGCAGTGGTAGCGGGCCGGTTACCTACGAGCAGTACTTC. Protein sequence: CSGSGPVTYEQYF.